Here is one TCR beta chain with its context. This sample was taken from a study of T-cell memory formation after mild COVID-19. In TCRdb, the 5' RACE reads were re-called with MiXCR into one record per CDR3 protein. The repertoire consists of hundreds of thousands of distinct CDR3 sequences, with more than 20% occurring once and the leading ten covering around 20%. This CDR3 spans 14 amino acids. After removal of 3 bases from V and 7 bases from J, the junction contained 5 bases not matched to a gene. Looked up from germline, CDR1 is LGHDT and CDR2 is YNNKEL (reference sequence). This sequence was found in a man aged 18 to 35 who had mild COVID-19 (a few samples of this study predate the infection). Cell type and time point are not known. The V gene is TRBV3-1, the J gene TRBJ1-4; TRBD1 aligns across 7 bases. Sequenced: PBMCs or a T cell subset sorted from them (not recorded which). The CDR3 region has the DNA TGTGCCAGCAGCCATGGGACAGAGAGTGAAAAACTGTTTTTT. It specifies CASSHGTESEKLFF.